This is a list of T cell receptor beta chains from one sample in a study of regulatory T cells in long-lasting Graves disease. TCRdb analysed the multiplex PCR reads with MiXCR anew, one entry per CDR3 protein. The sample records around 480,000 distinct CDR3 sequences, around 15% being singletons. These sequences were also reported in another study, on T cells in Graves' hyperthyroidism and ophthalmopathy.

Sequences were derived from peripheral blood mononuclear cells (PBMCs), sampled at new diagnosis, from a patient treated with antithyroid drugs. Receptors originate from a man aged 40-50 years with Graves disease. CDR3s include the opening cysteine and the closing phenylalanine or tryptophan. The order of the fields is clone size, D gene, J gene, V gene, CDR3 protein, CDR3 DNA. A D gene is named only where the DNA matches it firmly. Clone size, where shown, is once, few, many, or a class for clones that have expanded.

many . TRBJ2-5 TRBV28 CASSLPPWSREETQYF TGTGCCAGCAGTCTTCCCCCCTGGTCCCGGGAAGAGACCCAGTACTTC
. . TRBJ2-3 TRBV28 CASSFAGGAGSTDTQYF TGTGCCAGCAGTTTTGCCGGGGGCGCGGGTAGCACAGATACGCAGTATTTT
. TRBD2 TRBJ2-3 TRBV28 CASSFGLAGNTDTQYF TGTGCCAGCAGTTTCGGCCTAGCGGGAAACACAGATACGCAGTATTTT
many . TRBJ1-1 TRBV6-9 CASSFRDMNTEAFF TGTGCCAGCAGTTTTCGGGATATGAACACTGAAGCTTTCTTT
few . TRBJ2-7 TRBV6-5 CASSYGVFSYEQYF TGTGCCAGCAGTTACGGAGTCTTCTCCTACGAGCAGTACTTC
. . TRBJ2-7 TRBV29-1 CSVVSFAGVYEQYF TGCAGCGTTGTCTCCTTTGCGGGCGTCTACGAGCAGTACTTC
many . TRBJ2-3 TRBV12-3/TRBV12-4 CASTPPVTLADTQYF TGTGCCAGCACCCCACCCGTTACCCTGGCAGATACGCAGTATTTT
few . TRBJ1-2 TRBV28 CASSPPFYGYTF TGTGCCAGCAGCCCACCCTTCTATGGCTACACCTTC
few TRBD2 TRBJ2-2 TRBV5-1 CASSLRLAGQTGELFF TGCGCCAGCAGCTTACGGCTAGCGGGACAAACCGGGGAGCTGTTTTTT
few . TRBJ2-2 TRBV20-1 CSAAGLATGELFF TGCAGTGCCGCAGGGTTGGCCACCGGGGAGCTGTTTTTT
many . TRBJ2-1 TRBV7-8 CASSPWAGATYNEQFF TGTGCCAGCAGCCCTTGGGCAGGGGCTACCTACAATGAGCAGTTCTTC
few TRBD1 TRBJ2-7 TRBV5-1 CASSNRDRVHEQYF TGCGCCAGCAGCAACCGGGACAGGGTTCACGAGCAGTACTTC
. . TRBJ2-5 TRBV2 CANRGGVQETQYF TGTGCCAACCGGGGAGGAGTACAAGAGACCCAGTACTTC
. . TRBJ1-5 TRBV11-3 CASSHRLAAGAYSNQPQHF TGTGCCAGCAGCCATCGCCTCGCCGCGGGTGCTTATAGCAATCAGCCCCAGCATTTT
. TRBD2 TRBJ2-7 TRBV20-1 CSAQLAGNSYEQYF TGCAGTGCCCAACTAGCGGGGAACTCCTACGAGCAGTACTTC
few . TRBJ1-2 TRBV5-6 CASAEGVFYGYTF TGTGCCAGCGCTGAAGGGGTTTTCTATGGCTACACCTTC
many . TRBJ2-3 TRBV10-3 CAIRREHGTDTQYF TGTGCCATCAGGCGAGAGCACGGGACAGATACGCAGTATTTT
many . TRBJ2-7 TRBV5-1 CASSLGGTAPYEQYF TGCGCCAGCAGCTTAGGGGGGACAGCACCTTACGAGCAGTACTTC
many TRBD1 TRBJ2-5 TRBV2 CASSELTGGGRETQYF TGTGCCAGCAGTGAACTGACAGGGGGCGGCCGGGAGACCCAGTACTTC
. TRBD2 TRBJ2-5 TRBV4-2 CASSPLLSGSNQETQYF TGTGCCAGCAGCCCCCTACTAAGCGGGAGTAACCAAGAGACCCAGTACTTC
many . TRBJ2-1 TRBV5-1 CASSPLPGLDEQFF TGCGCCAGCAGCCCCCTGCCCGGTTTGGATGAGCAGTTCTTC
many TRBD1 TRBJ2-1 TRBV6-5 CASSYSGGAYNEQFF TGTGCCAGCAGTTACTCAGGGGGCGCCTACAATGAGCAGTTCTTC
few . TRBJ2-1 TRBV6-1 CASSGYPSYNEQFF TGTGCCAGCAGTGGGTATCCCTCCTACAATGAGCAGTTCTTC
many . TRBJ2-7 TRBV28 CASSKWAGASYEQYF TGTGCCAGCTCGAAGTGGGCAGGGGCCTCCTACGAGCAGTACTTC
many TRBD2 TRBJ2-3 TRBV27 CASSWTSGIHTQYF TGTGCCAGCAGTTGGACTAGCGGAATCCATACGCAGTATTTT
many . TRBJ1-5 TRBV3-1 CASSQGANSNQPQHF TGTGCCAGCAGCCAAGGCGCAAATAGCAATCAGCCCCAGCATTTT
. . TRBJ2-7 TRBV6-1 CASSDPWEQYF TGTGCCAGCAGTGACCCATGGGAGCAGTACTTC
. . TRBJ2-2 TRBV25-1 CASSELVLAAGELFF TGTGCCAGCAGTGAATTAGTGTTAGCGGCCGGGGAGCTGTTTTTT
few . TRBJ1-1 TRBV29-1 CSVSRGGTEAFF TGCAGCGTCTCCCGCGGGGGCACTGAAGCTTTCTTT
many TRBD1 TRBJ1-4 TRBV2 CASIRTGGEKLFF TGTGCCAGCATCCGGACAGGGGGAGAAAAACTGTTTTTT
many . TRBJ2-7 TRBV12-3/TRBV12-4 CASTLSTGTYEQYF TGTGCCAGCACCTTATCGACGGGTACTTACGAGCAGTACTTC
once TRBD1 TRBJ1-1 TRBV5-1 CASSFSTGDTEAFF TGCGCCAGCAGCTTCTCTACAGGGGACACTGAAGCTTTCTTT
many TRBD2 TRBJ2-7 TRBV13 CASRRLAGAYEQYF TGTGCCAGCAGAAGACTAGCGGGAGCCTACGAGCAGTACTTC
many TRBD1 TRBJ2-7 TRBV28 CASNNPGQGFYEQYF TGTGCCAGCAATAATCCGGGACAGGGTTTTTACGAGCAGTACTTC
many TRBD1 TRBJ2-7 TRBV7-8 CASSGGQGISYEQYF TGTGCCAGCAGCGGGGGACAGGGAATATCCTACGAGCAGTACTTC
. . TRBJ2-3 TRBV12-3/TRBV12-4 CAGSLRQGTDTQYF TGTGCCGGCAGTCTAAGACAGGGCACAGATACGCAGTATTTT
many TRBD2 TRBJ2-1 TRBV5-1 CASRASGSYNEQFF TGCGCCAGCAGGGCTAGCGGGTCCTACAATGAGCAGTTCTTC
many TRBD2 TRBJ2-3 TRBV11-2 CASSLVTSGLTDTQYF TGTGCCAGCAGCTTAGTTACTAGCGGGCTCACAGATACGCAGTATTTT
. . TRBJ2-7 TRBV20-1 CSATIRRAVPHEQYF TGCAGTGCCACCATTCGAAGGGCGGTCCCCCACGAGCAGTACTTC
. . TRBJ2-7 TRBV28 CASSSLHASAYEQYF TGTGCCAGCAGTTCCCTCCACGCTAGCGCCTACGAGCAGTACTTC
. . TRBJ2-1 TRBV5-1 CASSSRTINEQFF TGCGCCAGCAGCTCGAGGACTATCAATGAGCAGTTCTTC
many . TRBJ1-2 TRBV20-1 CSARDWRGNNYGYTF TGCAGTGCTAGAGATTGGCGGGGTAACAACTATGGCTACACCTTC
many . TRBJ2-2 TRBV12-3/TRBV12-4 CASSTSQGGTGELFF TGTGCCAGCAGTACCTCACAGGGAGGCACCGGGGAGCTGTTTTTT
many . TRBJ2-7 TRBV7-2 CASSSGRGTYEQYF TGTGCCAGCAGCTCAGGGAGAGGGACCTACGAGCAGTACTTC